The 27 T cell receptor beta chains below were found in one sample sequenced in a study of CXCR3-negative and CXCR3-positive naive CD8 T cells. Study-wide points: TRB CDR3s were more hydrophobic in CXCR3-positive than in CXCR3-negative naive cells.

No antigen is known for these receptors. Each TRB cDNA library was prepared by 5' RACE (with UMI labels). TCRdb derives one entry per CDR3 protein from the 5' RACE reads, leaving out DNA. The sample includes some 47,000 distinct CDR3 sequences. What was sequenced was naive CXCR3+ CD8+ T cells from blood. Subset noted: CD45RO-CCR7+CD27+CD95- naive CD8+ T cells expressing CXCR3 (TNR3+). All receptors derive from a human donor in good health. Some clones in this sample may be carry-over from other donors' samples.

The rearrangement uses TRBV6-2 or TRBV6-3 and TRBJ2-2; the D call from TCRdb, TRBD1, cannot be confirmed without DNA. The CDR3 extends over 15 amino acids. Per germline, CDR1 MNHEY and CDR2 SVGEGT. The CDR3 protein is CASSYSTGGPGELFF.

The chain links TRBV7-9 to TRBJ2-7. The CDR3 is made up of 14 amino acids. Germline V lookup: CDR1 SEHNR, CDR2 FQNEAQ (reference sequence). The CDR3 is CASSPMEGSYEQYF.

The J gene is TRBJ2-1, the V gene TRBV3-1; TCRdb proposes TRBD1, but this gene call is untestable without DNA. This CDR3 contains 14 residues. Germline V gives CDR1 LGHDT, CDR2 YNNKEL (reference sequence). The CDR3 spells CASRVTGAYNEQFF.

The chain's CDR3 is CASSQAGLTYGYTF. This sequence joins TRBV4-2 and TRBJ1-2. This CDR3 comprises 14 residues. Per the germline V gene, CDR1 is LGHNA and CDR2 is YNFKEQ.

The chain recombines TRBV7-2 with TRBJ2-7; no DNA is available, so the TRBD1 call from TCRdb remains unchecked. The CDR3 is 15 residues long. Per germline, CDR1 SGHTA and CDR2 FQGNSA. The CDR3 loop reads CASSFPGQGSREQYF.

The chain joins TRBV29-1 to TRBJ1-4. Germline CDR1 is SQVTM and CDR2 is ANQGSEA. This CDR3 is 13 amino acids long. CDR3: CSIKTGRAEKLFF. Full variable domain (outside the CDR3, taken from reference TRBV29-1 and TRBJ1-4): SAVISQKPSRDICQRGTSLTIQCQVDSQVTMMFWYRQQPGQSLTLIATANQGSEATYESGFVIDKFPISRPNLTFSTLTVSNMSPEDSSIYLCSIKTGRAEKLFFGSGTQLSVL.

The CDR3 region is CATSSRQGSGNTIYF. The rearrangement uses TRBV15 and TRBJ1-3. This CDR3 contains 15 residues. CDR1 is LNHNV and CDR2 is YYDKDF in the germline V gene (reference sequence).

CDR3 in amino acids: CASSSRQGGEQPQHF. The chain is built from TRBV28 and TRBJ1-5; there is no DNA to check the TCRdb D call of TRBD1. This CDR3 has 15 amino acids. From germline, CDR1 is MDHEN and CDR2 SYDVKM.

The rearrangement links TRBV12-3 or TRBV12-4 to TRBJ2-1; TCRdb picks TRBD1, but there is no DNA to check that call. The CDR3 has 18 amino acids. CDR3 region: CASSLARYPGQGFFEQFF.

The CDR3 loop reads CASSLLASGGEAYEQYF. The rearrangement uses TRBV28 and TRBJ2-7; TCRdb selects TRBD2, and the lack of DNA leaves this call unchecked. From germline, CDR1 is MDHEN and CDR2 SYDVKM. The CDR3 sequence is 17 residues long.

The chain uses TRBV29-1 and TRBJ2-5; checking the TCRdb D call of TRBD2 is not possible without DNA. Germline V CDR1 and CDR2: SQVTM, ANQGSEA. The CDR3 has 11 amino acids. The CDR3 reads CSVDGRETQYF.

The chain combines TRBV20-1 with TRBJ2-7. In germline, CDR1 is DFQATT, CDR2 SNEGSKA (reference sequence). The CDR3 loop spans 14 amino acids. The CDR3 spells CSARSPTVDYEQYF.

The J gene is TRBJ1-6, the V gene TRBV29-1; TCRdb designates TRBD1, a call that cannot be tested without DNA. This CDR3 region has 14 residues. The V gene's germline CDR1 is SQVTM and CDR2 ANQGSEA. CDR3 loop: CSVETGDGDSPLHF.

This sequence joins TRBV29-1 and TRBJ2-3; TCRdb's D call of TRBD1 is untestable without DNA. Germline CDR1 reads SQVTM; CDR2 reads ANQGSEA. This CDR3 comprises 14 residues. CDR3: CSVETGGGADTQYF.

The chain has TRBV7-2 and TRBJ2-3; the D call of TRBD1 rests on TCRdb alone, since no DNA is present to check it. This CDR3 is built from 18 residues. Germline V gene sequence: CDR1 SGHTA, CDR2 FQGNSA. CDR3 region: CASSLVPAGASSTDTQYF.

Frequency places this clonotype as medium-sized (0.01 to 0.1%). The chain has TRBV7-2 and TRBJ2-7. This CDR3 is 15 amino acids long. The V gene's germline CDR1 is SGHTA and CDR2 FQGNSA. The CDR3 loop reads CASSAIGSVSYEQYF.

The chain employs TRBV7-2 and TRBJ1-1; TCRdb's D call, TRBD1, is unchecked because there is no DNA. Germline CDR1 reads SGHTA; CDR2 reads FQGNSA. The length of the CDR3 is 14 residues. CDR3 sequence: CASSPGTGYTEAFF.

This chain links TRBV29-1 with TRBJ2-5; TCRdb's assignment of TRBD1 cannot be checked, as there is no DNA. The CDR3 is made up of 15 amino acids. Germline CDR1 reads SQVTM; CDR2 reads ANQGSEA. This CDR3 is CSAIGPGTIQETQYF. The full variable domain, its missing parts supplied by reference TRBV29-1 and TRBJ2-5, is SAVISQKPSRDICQRGTSLTIQCQVDSQVTMMFWYRQQPGQSLTLIATANQGSEATYESGFVIDKFPISRPNLTFSTLTVSNMSPEDSSIYLCSAIGPGTIQETQYFGPGTRLLVL.

The gene calls are TRBV6-2 or TRBV6-3 and TRBJ2-7; TCRdb selects TRBD1, and the lack of DNA leaves this call unchecked. Germline values: CDR1 MNHEY, CDR2 SVGEGT. The CDR3 is 14 residues long. The chain's CDR3 is CASNPGTDFDEQYF.

This chain links TRBV6-4 with TRBJ2-5; TCRdb's assignment of TRBD1 cannot be checked, as there is no DNA. The CDR3 covers 15 residues. Germline V gene lookup returns CDR1 MRHNA and CDR2 SNTAGT. CDR3: CASSEGQGGVETQYF.

The chain's CDR3 is CASSQSPGTGLQPEHF. The gene calls are TRBV6-5 and TRBJ1-5; the D call from TCRdb, TRBD1, cannot be confirmed without DNA. CDR3 length: 16 residues. Germline CDR1 and CDR2: MNHEY and SVGAGI.

The chain employs TRBV7-9 and TRBJ1-2; the D call of TRBD1 rests on TCRdb alone, since no DNA is present to check it. There are 16 residues in the CDR3. Germline values: CDR1 SEHNR, CDR2 FQNEAQ (reference sequence). CDR3 sequence reads: CASSLGVIGARYGYTF.

V is TRBV18 and J is TRBJ2-1; TCRdb picks TRBD1, but there is no DNA to check that call. Germline values: CDR1 KGHSH, CDR2 LQKENI. The CDR3 runs 16 residues. CDR3 in amino acids: CASSPPPQGKDNEQFF.

This chain uses TRBV20-1 with TRBJ2-7; the D gene TCRdb calls, TRBD1, cannot be checked with no DNA. Germline loops: CDR1 DFQATT, CDR2 SNEGSKA (reference sequence). The CDR3 length is 16 residues. This chain's CDR3 is CSASPPTGQVAYEQYF.

The gene calls are TRBV12-3 or TRBV12-4 and TRBJ2-3. The CDR3 is 13 residues long. The CDR3: CASSKTRLDTQYF.

The chain links TRBV7-9 to TRBJ1-1. From germline, CDR1 is SEHNR and CDR2 FQNEAQ (reference sequence). This CDR3 has 11 amino acids. The chain's CDR3 is CASSLLAEAFF.

The chain combines TRBV20-1 with TRBJ2-5; TCRdb indicates TRBD2, and absent DNA this call remains unverified. The CDR3 has 14 residues. The germline gives CDR1 DFQATT, CDR2 SNEGSKA (reference sequence). The CDR3 protein is CSARDGRQQETQYF.